A selection of T cell receptor beta chains follows, all from one sample in a study of shared T cell receptors in the human thymus. Generated by immunoSEQ multiplex PCR, the TCRdb table keeps only in-frame clones and is missing some. The repertoire holds about 610,000 clones, with 88% as singletons. These data were also reused for a study on human thymus T cells.

The material sequenced was thymocytes. These receptor sequences come from a boy younger than two with a congenital heart defect. The CDR3 runs from the conserved cysteine through the conserved F or W. The D gene is left open where the match is weak. Size values are once, few and many counts, or a class for expanded clones, and some rows have none.

v_call	j_call	d_call	clone_size	cdr3_aa	cdr3_nt
TRBV6-1	TRBJ2-3	NA	NA	CASSHREFGPDTQYF	TGTGCCAGCAGCCACAGGGAATTCGGTCCAGATACGCAGTATTTT
TRBV7-9	TRBJ1-1	NA	NA	CASRSLQDPTGEAFF	TGTGCCAGCAGGTCATTACAGGATCCCACGGGTGAAGCTTTCTTT
TRBV11-2	TRBJ2-3	TRBD2	NA	CASSLDPAERGIVSTDTQYF	TGTGCCAGCAGCTTAGACCCGGCGGAGCGGGGTATAGTTAGCACAGATACGCAGTATTTT
TRBV4-1	TRBJ1-2	TRBD1	NA	CASSPGTGRDGYTF	TGCGCCAGCAGCCCCGGGACAGGGCGGGATGGCTACACCTTC
TRBV28	TRBJ2-2	NA	NA	CASSPPRDTNTGELFF	TGTGCCAGCAGCCCACCGAGGGACACTAACACCGGGGAGCTGTTTTTT
TRBV6-1	TRBJ1-5	TRBD1	NA	CASSGTPGQVINQPQHF	TGTGCCAGCAGTGGGACCCCGGGACAGGTCATCAATCAGCCCCAGCATTTT
TRBV28	TRBJ1-1	NA	NA	CASINPGRVDTEAFF	TGTGCCAGCATTAACCCAGGGAGGGTGGACACTGAAGCTTTCTTT
TRBV28	TRBJ1-3	NA	once	CASSFNTREENTIYF	TGTGCCAGCAGTTTTAACACCAGGGAGGAAAACACCATATATTTT
TRBV4-3	TRBJ2-1	TRBD1	NA	CASSPGQGADNEQFF	TGCGCCAGCAGCCCCGGACAGGGGGCTGACAATGAGCAGTTCTTC
TRBV29-1	TRBJ2-7	TRBD2	few	CSVLPGLAGGRLREQYF	TGCAGCGTTTTACCGGGACTAGCGGGAGGGAGGCTCCGGGAGCAGTACTTC
TRBV4-3	TRBJ2-7	TRBD1	NA	CASSQDGGDRARRGLSEQYF	TGCGCCAGCAGCCAAGATGGCGGGGACAGGGCGAGGCGAGGACTAAGCGAGCAGTACTTC
TRBV10-3	TRBJ2-1	TRBD2	NA	CAISWITSGRNNEQFF	TGTGCCATCAGTTGGATTACTAGCGGGAGGAACAATGAGCAGTTCTTC
TRBV2	TRBJ1-5	NA	NA	CASSERQWGRTDSNQPQHF	TGTGCCAGCAGTGAAAGACAATGGGGAAGGACAGATAGCAATCAGCCCCAGCATTTT
TRBV5-4	TRBJ1-2	NA	NA	CASSSGDYGYTF	TGTGCCAGCAGCTCAGGGGACTATGGCTACACCTTC
TRBV5-8	TRBJ2-2	TRBD1	NA	CASRRTGRNTGELFF	TGTGCCAGCAGGCGGACAGGGCGGAACACCGGGGAGCTGTTTTTT
TRBV4-3	TRBJ2-2	NA	NA	CASSQGPTSGELFF	TGCGCCAGCAGCCAGGGACCGACTAGCGGGGAGCTGTTTTTT
TRBV9	TRBJ2-3	NA	once	CASSVAGQYTDTQYF	TGTGCCAGCAGCGTAGCGGGTCAATACACAGATACGCAGTATTTT
TRBV2	TRBJ1-1	NA	NA	CASSESAGQNTEAFF	TGTGCCAGCAGTGAGTCGGCAGGGCAGAACACTGAAGCTTTCTTT
TRBV4-1	TRBJ2-1	TRBD1	NA	CASSQGDRFYNEQFF	TGCGCCAGCAGCCAAGGGGACAGGTTTTACAATGAGCAGTTCTTC
TRBV19	TRBJ2-1	NA	few	CASSRDRDSFYNEQFF	TGTGCCAGTAGTAGAGACCGGGACTCTTTCTACAATGAGCAGTTCTTC
TRBV5-1	TRBJ2-1	NA	NA	CASSGNFSGPSYNEQFF	TGCGCCAGCAGCGGAAACTTTAGCGGCCCCTCCTACAATGAGCAGTTCTTC
TRBV18	TRBJ2-4	TRBD2	NA	CASSLIGTSGRAVNIQYF	TGTGCCAGCTCACTCATCGGGACTAGCGGGAGGGCTGTAAACATTCAGTACTTC
TRBV10-3	TRBJ2-7	TRBD1	NA	CAIRRQGRDYEQYF	TGTGCCATCAGGCGACAGGGTCGGGATTACGAGCAGTACTTC
TRBV9	TRBJ2-1	NA	NA	CASSVARYNEQFF	TGTGCCAGCAGCGTAGCTCGGTACAATGAGCAGTTCTTC
TRBV5-4	TRBJ2-7	TRBD2	once	CASSQPRTGGDYEQYF	TGTGCCAGCAGCCAGCCTCGGACGGGAGGGGACTACGAGCAGTACTTC
TRBV10-2	TRBJ2-2	TRBD2	once	CASSERLADLNTGELFF	TGCGCCAGCAGTGAGAGGCTAGCGGACCTGAACACCGGGGAGCTGTTTTTT
TRBV23-1	TRBJ1-4	NA	NA	CASSHSGELFF	TGCGCCAGCAGTCATTCGGGGGAACTGTTTTTT
TRBV6-5	TRBJ2-7	TRBD1	NA	CASSTTGTGSYEQYF	TGTGCCAGCAGCACTACCGGGACAGGGTCCTACGAGCAGTACTTC
TRBV7-2	TRBJ2-1	TRBD2	NA	CASSSKREGVIHEQFF	TGTGCCAGCAGCTCGAAGCGGGAGGGCGTTATCCATGAGCAGTTCTTC
TRBV28	TRBJ2-1	TRBD2	NA	CASTLVRESSYNEQFF	TGTGCCAGCACCTTAGTGCGGGAGAGCTCCTACAATGAGCAGTTCTTC
TRBV7-9	TRBJ2-1	TRBD2	NA	CASSLTAGGAYNEQFF	TGTGCCAGCAGCTTAACGGCGGGAGGGGCCTACAATGAGCAGTTCTTC
TRBV9	TRBJ1-2	TRBD1	NA	CASSGGQAHYGYTF	TGTGCCAGCAGCGGGGGACAGGCCCACTATGGCTACACCTTC
TRBV23-1	TRBJ2-1	NA	NA	CASSHCTGTQSSYNEQFF	TGCGCCAGCAGTCATTGTACCGGGACACAGAGCTCCTACAATGAGCAGTTCTTC
TRBV12-1	TRBJ2-2	NA	NA	CASSTTSRRKSPGELFF	TGTGCCAGCAGCACGACTAGCAGACGAAAGTCTCCCGGGGAGCTGTTTTTT
TRBV25-1	TRBJ1-1	TRBD1	NA	CASSVGTGNEAFF	TGTGCCAGCAGTGTTGGGACAGGAAATGAAGCTTTCTTT
TRBV6-6	TRBJ2-2	TRBD1	NA	CASSLDRTNTGELFF	TGTGCCAGCAGTTTGGACAGGACGAACACCGGGGAGCTGTTTTTT
TRBV7-9	TRBJ1-1	TRBD1	NA	CASSQGGRVNTEAFF	TGTGCCAGCAGCCAGGGGGGTCGGGTGAACACTGAAGCTTTCTTT
TRBV5-6	TRBJ1-5	NA	NA	CASSLAGEGNQPQHF	TGTGCCAGCAGCTTGGCGGGGGAAGGCAATCAGCCCCAGCATTTT
TRBV6-6	TRBJ2-5	NA	few	CASSYPGGVQETQYF	TGTGCCAGCAGTTACCCCGGCGGGGTGCAAGAGACCCAGTACTTC
TRBV10-3	TRBJ2-1	NA	NA	CAISVRSHNEQFF	TGTGCCATCAGTGTCAGATCCCACAATGAGCAGTTCTTC
TRBV5-1	TRBJ2-3	NA	NA	CASSLLDTQYF	TGCGCCAGCAGCCTCCTAGATACGCAGTATTTT
TRBV9	TRBJ2-1	NA	NA	CASIPPGAHYSYNEQFF	TGTGCCAGCATCCCCCCAGGGGCGCATTACTCCTACAATGAGCAGTTCTTC
TRBV11-3	TRBJ2-1	TRBD2	NA	CASSPAGREAHEQFF	TGTGCCAGCAGCCCAGCGGGCCGGGAGGCCCATGAGCAGTTCTTC
TRBV4-3	TRBJ2-3	NA	NA	CASSQSVAGNGLSTDTQYF	TGCGCCAGCAGCCAAAGCGTGGCGGGGAACGGACTATCCACAGATACGCAGTATTTT
TRBV7-9	TRBJ2-5	TRBD1	NA	CASSLYRGRRQETQYF	TGTGCCAGCAGCCTGTACAGGGGGCGTCGGCAAGAGACCCAGTACTTC
TRBV5-6	TRBJ1-3	NA	NA	CASSRPTRSGNTIYF	TGTGCCAGCAGCCGACCGACACGCTCTGGAAACACCATATATTTT